This passage covers 31 T cell receptor beta chains from one sample sequenced in a study of shared clonotypes between healthy human individuals. Method: immunoSEQ multiplex PCR; TCRdb's copy keeps in-frame clones and lacks some. The sample has some 2,000,000 clones, around 95% seen once. The sequencing sample was made of naive CD4+ T cells sorted from blood. As to subset: CD45RA+ positively selected. The receptors were sampled from a man between 18 and 29 years old in good health.

In DNA, the CDR3 is TGCGCCAGCAGTCAACAAGTTCCTGATACGCAGTATTTT. Translation: CASSQQVPDTQYF. The chain recombines TRBV10-1 with TRBJ2-3, with D unresolved. V was trimmed by 5 bases and J by 6 bases, leaving 12 bases between them. Germline values: CDR1 WNHNN, CDR2 SYGVQD (reference sequence). The CDR3 length is 13 residues.

This sequence joins TRBV2 and TRBJ2-7; 7 bases line up with TRBD1. This CDR3 is 16 amino acids long. V lost 2 bases, J lost 6 bases, and 13 bases stayed unmatched. Germline V CDR1 and CDR2: SNHLY, FYNNEI. The CDR3 DNA sequence: TGTGCCAGCAGTGAATTAGGGGGCGCGCAGGCCGGCGAGCAGTACTTC. Translation gives CASSELGGAQAGEQYF.

The CDR3 protein is CASSPQRGGRDEQFF. The CDR3 coding sequence is TGTGCCAGCTCACCACAGCGAGGAGGGAGAGATGAGCAGTTCTTC. The rearrangement uses TRBV18 and TRBJ2-1; tentatively, D is TRBD2 (6 bases). This CDR3 contains 15 residues. Trimming left V 1 base short and J 8 bases short, with 15 bases between. Germline CDR1 and CDR2: KGHSH and LQKENI.

This chain links TRBV28 with TRBJ1-4; 8 bases agree with TRBD1. Germline CDR1 MDHEN, CDR2 SYDVKM. Trimming removed 9 bases from V and 4 bases from J; junction bases left unmatched: 7. This CDR3 contains 14 residues. The CDR3 DNA sequence: TGTGCCAGTATGACAGGGGCCCTTAATGAAAAACTGTTTTTT. It is translated as CASMTGALNEKLFF.

The genes are TRBV7-2 and TRBJ2-7, with D unresolved. The V gene lost 2 bases and the J gene lost 6 bases, with 8 bases spanning the gap. Germline-derived CDR1 and CDR2 are SGHTA and FQGNSA. The CDR3 runs 12 residues. The CDR3 nucleotides read TGTGCCAGCAGCTTAACTGGAATCGAGCAGTACTTC. Translating it yields CASSLTGIEQYF.

With respect to this clone: Other DNA sequences in the same sample also yield this CDR3. V and J are TRBV11-3 and TRBJ2-7; TRBD2 aligns across 8 bases. V dropped 4 bases and J dropped 4; count of bases not matched to a gene: 0. The germline gives CDR1 SGHNT, CDR2 YENEEA. The CDR3 contains 12 residues. The CDR3, as DNA: TGTGCCAGCAGCTCGGGGGGGTACGAGCAGTACTTC. Encoded protein: CASSSGGYEQYF.

The rearrangement uses TRBV29-1 and TRBJ2-7, with D unclear. Trimming left V 7 bases short and J 1 base short, with 8 bases between. CDR3 size: 11 residues. The V gene's germline CDR1 is SQVTM and CDR2 ANQGSEA. The chain's CDR3 is CSGGDSYEQYF. The CDR3 region has the DNA TGCAGCGGAGGTGATTCCTACGAGCAGTACTTC.

The chain is built from TRBV5-4 and TRBJ2-7, with 9 bases identical to TRBD1. Germline trimming cut 4 bases from V and 2 bases from J; bases unmatched to any gene: 7. The CDR3 covers 15 residues. Germline V CDR1 and CDR2: SGHNT, YYREEE (reference sequence). CDR3 bases: TGTGCCAGCAGCGAAGGGACAGGGCTAACCTACGAGCAGTACTTC. Translation gives CASSEGTGLTYEQYF.

This sequence joins TRBV4-3 and TRBJ2-6; TRBD1 agrees at 7 bases. V shed 0 bases and J 0 bases; nucleotides not matched to a gene: 11. The CDR3 extends over 20 amino acids. Germline V lookup: CDR1 LGHNA, CDR2 YSLEER. The chain's CDR3 is CASSQDFGTATSSGANVLTF. CDR3 DNA sequence: TGCGCCAGCAGCCAAGATTTTGGGACAGCCACCTCCTCTGGGGCCAACGTCCTGACTTTC.

V and J are TRBV15 and TRBJ2-5; D gene ambiguous. The germline V and J ends were trimmed by 0 bases and 4 bases, with 6 bases remaining between them. Germline lookup yields CDR1 LNHNV and CDR2 YYDKDF (reference sequence). The CDR3 runs to 13 residues. The CDR3 DNA reads as TGTGCCACCAGCAGAGAGGCTCCAGAGACCCAGTACTTC. Amino acids: CATSREAPETQYF.

V is TRBV5-1 and J is TRBJ1-1, with TRBD1 matching 7 bases. The CDR3 totals 13 residues. Germline lookup yields CDR1 SGHRS and CDR2 YFSETQ. V dropped 4 bases and J dropped 7; count of bases not matched to a gene: 7. Written as DNA, the CDR3 is TGCGCCAGCAGCCCGAGGGGACAGCTTGAAGCTTTCTTT. The encoded protein is CASSPRGQLEAFF.

This chain connects TRBV6-6 to TRBJ2-5, with D perhaps given as TRBD1 or TRBD2 (6 bases each). This CDR3 has 14 amino acids. Trimming cost V 2 bases and J 2 bases, with 9 bases left between them. Looked up from germline, CDR1 is MNHNY and CDR2 is SVGAGI (reference sequence). In DNA, the CDR3 is TGTGCCAGCAGTTACGCGGGGACACAAGAGACCCAGTACTTC. Its translation is CASSYAGTQETQYF.

V is TRBV28 and J is TRBJ1-4; TRBD1 matches at 8 bases. CDR1 and CDR2 (germline): MDHEN, SYDVKM. The CDR3 runs 16 residues. Trimming at V came to 6 bases and at J to 0 bases, leaving 6 bases not matched to a gene. DNA of the CDR3: TGTGCCAGCAGCTCCGGGACAGGACCAACTAATGAAAAACTGTTTTTT. Translation: CASSSGTGPTNEKLFF.

This rearrangement joins TRBV6-5 to TRBJ1-2; 7 bases match TRBD1. Losses at the gene ends were 2 bases for V and 7 bases for J; bases not matched to a gene: 7. CDR1 is MNHEY, CDR2 SVGAGI, per germline. The CDR3 covers 14 residues. The CDR3 sequence is CASSYIEGGSGYTF. CDR3 coding DNA: TGTGCCAGCAGTTACATCGAAGGGGGCTCTGGCTACACCTTC.

This chain uses TRBV4-1 with TRBJ1-2; D is undetermined. The V end was cut by 1 base, the J end by 4 bases, with 13 bases between. This CDR3 comprises 15 residues. Per the germline V gene, CDR1 is MGHRA and CDR2 is YSYEKL. The CDR3 region has the DNA TGCGCCAGCAGCCAAGTCGCTGGCGTCGGCTATGGCTACACCTTC. It encodes CASSQVAGVGYGYTF.

The chain couples TRBV10-2 to TRBJ2-4; possibly TRBD1 or TRBD2 for D (5 bases each). Germline V gives CDR1 WSHSY, CDR2 SAAADI. Trimming took 6 bases from V and 0 from J, leaving 12 bases between them. The CDR3 covers 15 residues. Here the CDR3 reads CASRGTDLAKNIQYF. CDR3 in DNA: TGCGCCAGCAGGGGGACCGACTTAGCCAAAAACATTCAGTACTTC.

There are a few counts of this clone. One end of the junction varies from germline; a read error may be responsible. The chain links TRBV2 to TRBJ1-2; D is possibly TRBD1 (5 bases). The germline CDR1 and CDR2 sequences are SNHLY and FYNNEI. There are 13 residues in the CDR3. In DNA form, the CDR3 reads TGTGCCAGCAGGGAAGGGACGGACTATGGCTACACCTTC. Translation gives CASREGTDYGYTF.

With regard to this clone: The sample carries other DNA sequences with the same CDR3. This rearrangement joins TRBV30 to TRBJ2-2; 9 bases agree with TRBD2. Germline CDR1 GTSNPN, CDR2 SVGIG (reference sequence). Germline trimming cut 3 bases from V and 1 base from J; bases unmatched to any gene: 0. This CDR3 has 14 residues. This chain's CDR3 is CAWRLAGNTGELFF. The CDR3 DNA follows: TGTGCCTGGAGACTAGCGGGGAACACCGGGGAGCTGTTTTTT.

Concerning this clone itself: Different DNA sequences within this sample yield the same CDR3. This chain joins TRBV11-2 and TRBJ2-7, with D perhaps matching TRBD1 or TRBD2 (5 bases each). Germline V gene data show CDR1 as SGHAT and CDR2 as FQNNGV. This CDR3 comprises 13 residues. V lost 5 bases, J lost 4 bases, and 12 bases lay in between. In DNA, the CDR3 is TGTGCCAGCAGCCTTGGGACCCCTTACGAGCAGTACTTC. It encodes CASSLGTPYEQYF.

Comments on this clone: Within the sample, other DNA sequences also encode this same CDR3. This chain joins TRBV10-3 and TRBJ1-4; D uncertain. With 0 bases removed from V and 2 bases from J, the gap between germline ends came to 7 bases. This CDR3 has 15 residues. From germline, CDR1 is ENHRY and CDR2 SYGVKD. CDR3 region: CAISESGLTNEKLFF. The CDR3 DNA reads TGTGCCATCAGTGAGTCAGGGTTGACTAATGAAAAACTGTTTTTT.

CDR3 in amino acids: CASSPPRAPEQFF. In nucleotides, the CDR3 is TGCGCCAGCAGCCCCCCAAGGGCGCCTGAGCAGTTCTTC. J is TRBJ2-1 and V is TRBV4-1; no reliable D call. Trimming cost V 4 bases and J 9 bases, with 13 bases left between them. CDR3 length: 13 amino acids. Germline V CDR1 and CDR2: MGHRA, YSYEKL.

V gene TRBV6-5 combines with J gene TRBJ2-7; no clear D. This CDR3 is built from 11 residues. Germline V gene sequence: CDR1 MNHEY, CDR2 SVGAGI. V lost 5 bases and J 5 bases, leaving 7 bases between the germline ends. The CDR3 loop is CASSERDEQYF. CDR3 in DNA: TGTGCCAGCAGTGAACGTGACGAGCAGTACTTC.

The genes are TRBV28 and TRBJ2-5; D gene uncertain. CDR1 is MDHEN, CDR2 SYDVKM, per germline. The CDR3 is 11 amino acids. Trimming stripped 10 bases from V and 4 bases from J, with 10 bases between. In DNA, the CDR3 is TGTGCCACCGGACGGCGAGAGACCCAGTACTTC. This translates into CATGRRETQYF.

This chain links TRBV11-1 with TRBJ1-6; TRBD1 might be the D (5 bases). The CDR3 is 15 residues long. V was shortened by 5 bases and J by 0 bases, with 8 bases between the two germline ends. CDR1 is SGHAT and CDR2 is FQDESV in the germline V gene (reference sequence). This chain's CDR3 is CASSTRGSYNSPLHF. The CDR3 coding sequence is TGTGCCAGCAGCACGAGGGGCTCCTATAATTCACCCCTCCACTTT.

The chain uses TRBV30 and TRBJ2-3, with 9 positions matching TRBD2. The trim removed 2 bases at V and 10 bases at J, leaving 7 bases unmatched. The CDR3 has 13 amino acids. Germline CDR1 and CDR2: GTSNPN and SVGIG (reference sequence). In nucleotides, the CDR3 is TGTGCCTGGAGTAAGGTAGCGGGAGTTCCGCAGTATTTT. The encoded protein is CAWSKVAGVPQYF.

The V call is TRBV5-6, the J call TRBJ1-1; D uncertain. CDR1 is SGHDT and CDR2 is YYEEEE in the germline V gene. This CDR3 comprises 14 residues. Trimming removed 0 bases from V and 6 bases from J, with 12 bases in between. CDR3 protein: CASSLARGYSEAFF. In nucleotides, the CDR3 is TGTGCCAGCAGCTTGGCCCGGGGATATTCTGAAGCTTTCTTT.

This chain joins TRBV19 and TRBJ2-5; D possibly corresponds to TRBD1 (6 bases). The CDR3 spans 13 residues. CDR1 and CDR2 (germline): LNHDA, SQIVND (reference sequence). The ends were cut back, 5 bases at V and 4 bases at J, with 11 bases in the middle. In nucleotides, the CDR3 is TGTGCCAGTAGTGAACTACAGGGAGAGACCCAGTACTTC. It encodes CASSELQGETQYF.

This clone was recorded only once. This chain uses TRBV10-3 with TRBJ1-4, with unresolved D. Germline CDR1 and CDR2: ENHRY and SYGVKD. The CDR3 covers 15 residues. V lost 2 bases to trimming and J lost 0 bases, with 7 bases between them. The CDR3 protein is CAISETGTTNEKLFF. Written as DNA, the CDR3 is TGTGCCATCAGTGAGACCGGGACAACTAATGAAAAACTGTTTTTT.

This sequence joins TRBV19 and TRBJ1-2; TRBD1 matches 7 bases. After removal of 11 bases from V and 4 bases from J, the junction contained 10 bases not matched to a gene. The germline V gene encodes CDR1 LNHDA and CDR2 SQIVND (reference sequence). This CDR3 has 13 amino acids. The CDR3 DNA is TGTGCCGTCCGGGACAGACGTTTCTATGGCTACACCTTC. This translates into CAVRDRRFYGYTF.

This clone was counted a single time. Different DNA sequences within this sample yield the same CDR3. This chain connects TRBV6-5 to TRBJ1-5, with D possibly being TRBD1 (5 bases). This CDR3 has 13 residues. V was clipped by 2 bases and J by 4 bases, with 6 bases between them. The germline V gene encodes CDR1 MNHEY and CDR2 SVGAGI. DNA for the CDR3: TGTGCCAGCAGTTACGGGGGGAATCAGCCCCAGCATTTT. Translation: CASSYGGNQPQHF.

The chain has TRBV10-1 and TRBJ2-7; D may be TRBD1 or TRBD2 (5 bases each). Trimming shortened V by 6 bases and J by 6 bases, and 18 bases separated the two germline ends. This CDR3 is built from 14 residues. Germline CDR1 and CDR2: WNHNN and SYGVQD (reference sequence). CDR3 residues: CASRVDRDGGEQYF. DNA for the CDR3: TGCGCCAGCAGGGTGGACCGCGATGGGGGCGAGCAGTACTTC.